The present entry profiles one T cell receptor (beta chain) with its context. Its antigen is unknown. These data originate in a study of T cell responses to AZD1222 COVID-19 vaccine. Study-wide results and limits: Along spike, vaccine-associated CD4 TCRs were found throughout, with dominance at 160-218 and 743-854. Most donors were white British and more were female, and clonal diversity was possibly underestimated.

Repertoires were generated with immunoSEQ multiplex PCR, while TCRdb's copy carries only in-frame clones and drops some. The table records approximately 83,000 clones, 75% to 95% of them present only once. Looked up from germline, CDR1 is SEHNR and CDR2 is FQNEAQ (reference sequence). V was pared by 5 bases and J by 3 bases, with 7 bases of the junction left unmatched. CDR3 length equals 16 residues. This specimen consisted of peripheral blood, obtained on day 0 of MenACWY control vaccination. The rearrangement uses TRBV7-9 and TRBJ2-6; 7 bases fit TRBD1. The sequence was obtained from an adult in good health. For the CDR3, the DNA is TGTGCCAGCAGCCTCGACAGGGTATATGGGGCCAACGTCCTGACTTTC. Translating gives CASSLDRVYGANVLTF.